A single sample gave rise to the 3 T cell receptor beta chains below, sequenced in a study of T cell responses to AZD1222 COVID-19 vaccine. Data came from immunoSEQ multiplex PCR; TCRdb stores just in-frame clones and leaves some out. The sample gives more than 250,000 clones, 85% to 95% of which show up once; around 0.5% is in the top ten. The sample in question was peripheral blood, obtained on day 0 of AZD1222 vaccination. The origin of the receptors is an adult in good health.

Worth noting for this clone: Other nucleotide sequences from this sample produce the same CDR3. V usage is TRBV28 and J usage is TRBJ1-6, with 10 bases identical to TRBD1. J was trimmed by 13 bases and V by 3 bases; bases with no gene match: 6. CDR1 and CDR2 (germline): MDHEN, SYDVKM. This CDR3 is built from 14 residues. CDR3 DNA sequence: TGTGCCAGCAGTTTGGGGGGACAGGGGTCGCCCCTCCACTTT. It codes for CASSLGGQGSPLHF.

This clone appeared a few times. The chain recombines TRBV28 with TRBJ1-2, with TRBD1 matching over 7 bases. The ends lost 4 bases at V and 8 bases at J; junction bases unmatched: 1. CDR3 size: 11 residues. Germline V lookup: CDR1 MDHEN, CDR2 SYDVKM. The CDR3 DNA follows: TGTGCCAGCAGTTCACAGGGGGGCTACACCTTC. This encodes CASSSQGGYTF.

The count of this clone is one. The chain links TRBV3-1 (or the pseudogene TRBV3-2) to TRBJ1-4; tentatively, D is TRBD1 (5 bases). Deletions cut 1 base from V and 12 bases from J, with 9 bases between. Germline V gene lookup returns CDR1 LGHDT and CDR2 YNNKEL (reference sequence). CDR3 size: 12 residues. The CDR3 protein is CASSQVVGQLFF. In DNA, the CDR3 is TGTGCCAGCAGCCAAGTAGTGGGACAACTGTTTTTT.